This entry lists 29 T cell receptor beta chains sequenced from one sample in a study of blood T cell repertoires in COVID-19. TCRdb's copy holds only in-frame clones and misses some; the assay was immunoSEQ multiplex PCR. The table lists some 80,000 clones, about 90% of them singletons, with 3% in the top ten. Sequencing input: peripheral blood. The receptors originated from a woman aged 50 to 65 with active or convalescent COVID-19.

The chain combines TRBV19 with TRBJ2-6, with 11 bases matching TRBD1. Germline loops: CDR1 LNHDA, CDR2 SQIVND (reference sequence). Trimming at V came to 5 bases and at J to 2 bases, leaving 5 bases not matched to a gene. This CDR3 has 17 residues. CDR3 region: CASSSGQGGPGANVLTF. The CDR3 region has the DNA TGTGCCAGTAGTTCGGGACAGGGGGGACCTGGGGCCAACGTCCTGACTTTC.

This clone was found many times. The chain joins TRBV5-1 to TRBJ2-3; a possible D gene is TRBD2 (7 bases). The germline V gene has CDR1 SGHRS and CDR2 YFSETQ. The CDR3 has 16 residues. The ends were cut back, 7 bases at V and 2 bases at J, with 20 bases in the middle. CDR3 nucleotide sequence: TGCGCCAGCGCACCCATGGCGGGGGCCTCCACAGATACGCAGTATTTT. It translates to CASAPMAGASTDTQYF.

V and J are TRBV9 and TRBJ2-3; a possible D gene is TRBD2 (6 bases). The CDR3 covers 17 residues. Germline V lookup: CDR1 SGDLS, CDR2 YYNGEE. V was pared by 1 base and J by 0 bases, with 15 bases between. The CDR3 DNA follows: TGTGCCAGCAGCGTATCGGGGTCGAGCGGGAGCACAGATACGCAGTATTTT. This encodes CASSVSGSSGSTDTQYF.

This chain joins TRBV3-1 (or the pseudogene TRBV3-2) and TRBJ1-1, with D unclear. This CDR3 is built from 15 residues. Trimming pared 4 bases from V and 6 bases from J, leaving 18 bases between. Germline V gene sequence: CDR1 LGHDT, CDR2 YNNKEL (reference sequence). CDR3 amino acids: CASSPLSGFSSEAFF. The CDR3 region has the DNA TGTGCCAGCAGCCCCCTCTCCGGGTTCTCATCTGAAGCTTTCTTT.

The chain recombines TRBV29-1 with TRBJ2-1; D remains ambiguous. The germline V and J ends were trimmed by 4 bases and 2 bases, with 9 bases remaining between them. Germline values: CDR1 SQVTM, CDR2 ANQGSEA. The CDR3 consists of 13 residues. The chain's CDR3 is CSVVRRAYNEQFF. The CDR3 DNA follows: TGCAGCGTTGTCCGACGGGCCTACAATGAGCAGTTCTTC.

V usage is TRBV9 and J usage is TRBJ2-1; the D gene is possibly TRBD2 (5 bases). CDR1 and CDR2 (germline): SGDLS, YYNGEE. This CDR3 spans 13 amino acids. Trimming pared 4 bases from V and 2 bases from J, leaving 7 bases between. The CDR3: CASSPSPYNEQFF. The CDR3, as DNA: TGTGCCAGCAGCCCTAGCCCCTACAATGAGCAGTTCTTC.

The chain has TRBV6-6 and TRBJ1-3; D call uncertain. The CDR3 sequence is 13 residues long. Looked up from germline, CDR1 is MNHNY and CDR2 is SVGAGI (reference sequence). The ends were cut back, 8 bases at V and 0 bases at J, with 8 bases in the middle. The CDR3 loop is CASRENSGNTIYF. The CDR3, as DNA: TGTGCCAGCCGTGAGAACTCTGGAAACACCATATATTTT.

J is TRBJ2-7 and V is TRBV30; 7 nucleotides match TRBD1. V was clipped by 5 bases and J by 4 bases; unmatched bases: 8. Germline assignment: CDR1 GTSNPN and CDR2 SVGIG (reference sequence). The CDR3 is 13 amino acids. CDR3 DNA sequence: TGTGCCTGGGGGGACAGTCTGAATTACGAGCAGTACTTC. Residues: CAWGDSLNYEQYF. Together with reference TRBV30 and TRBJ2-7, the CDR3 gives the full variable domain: SQTIHQWPATLVQPVGSPLSLECTVEGTSNPNLYWYRQAAGRGLQLLFYSVGIGQISSEVPQNLSASRPQDRQFILSSKKLLLSDSGFYLCAWGDSLNYEQYFGPGTRLTVT.

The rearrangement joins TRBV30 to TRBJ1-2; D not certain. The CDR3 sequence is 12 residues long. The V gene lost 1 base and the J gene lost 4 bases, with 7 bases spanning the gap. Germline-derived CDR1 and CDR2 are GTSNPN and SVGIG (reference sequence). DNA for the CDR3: TGTGCCTGGAGTGATTTTCGCTATGGCTACACCTTC. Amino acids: CAWSDFRYGYTF.

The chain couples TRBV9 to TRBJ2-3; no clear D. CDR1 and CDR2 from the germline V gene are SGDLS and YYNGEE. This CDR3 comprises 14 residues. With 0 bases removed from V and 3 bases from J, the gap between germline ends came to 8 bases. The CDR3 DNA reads TGTGCCAGCAGCGTAGGGGCAGAGACAGATACGCAGTATTTT. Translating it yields CASSVGAETDTQYF.

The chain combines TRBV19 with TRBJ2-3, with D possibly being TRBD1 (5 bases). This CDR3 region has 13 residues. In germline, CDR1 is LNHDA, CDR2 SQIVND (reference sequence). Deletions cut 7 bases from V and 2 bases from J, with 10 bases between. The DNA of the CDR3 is TGTGCCAGTAACCCAGGGCACACAGATACGCAGTATTTT. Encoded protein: CASNPGHTDTQYF. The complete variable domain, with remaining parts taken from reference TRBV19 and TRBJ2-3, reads DGGITQSPKYLFRKEGQNVTLSCEQNLNHDAMYWYRQDPGQGLRLIYYSQIVNDFQKGDIAEGYSVSREKKESFPLTVTSAQKNPTAFYLCASNPGHTDTQYFGPGTRLTVL.

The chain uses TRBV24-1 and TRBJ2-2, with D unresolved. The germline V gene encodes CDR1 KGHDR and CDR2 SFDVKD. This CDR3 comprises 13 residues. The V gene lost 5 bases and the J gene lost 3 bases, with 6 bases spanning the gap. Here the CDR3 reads CATSGQYTGELFF. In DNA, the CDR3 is TGTGCCACCAGTGGGCAGTACACCGGGGAGCTGTTTTTT.

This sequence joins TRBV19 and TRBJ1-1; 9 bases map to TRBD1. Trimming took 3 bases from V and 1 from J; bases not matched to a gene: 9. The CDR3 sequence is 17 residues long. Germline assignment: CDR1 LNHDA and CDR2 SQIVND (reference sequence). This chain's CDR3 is CASSIPYRGLGNTEAFF. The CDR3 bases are TGTGCCAGTAGTATCCCTTACAGGGGGCTTGGGAACACTGAAGCTTTCTTT.

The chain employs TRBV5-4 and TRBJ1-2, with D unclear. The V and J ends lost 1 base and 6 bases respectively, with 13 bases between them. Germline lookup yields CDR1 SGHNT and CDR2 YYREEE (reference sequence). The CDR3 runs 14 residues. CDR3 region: CASSLRRGQDGYTF. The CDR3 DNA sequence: TGTGCCAGCAGCTTGCGGAGAGGGCAGGATGGCTACACCTTC.

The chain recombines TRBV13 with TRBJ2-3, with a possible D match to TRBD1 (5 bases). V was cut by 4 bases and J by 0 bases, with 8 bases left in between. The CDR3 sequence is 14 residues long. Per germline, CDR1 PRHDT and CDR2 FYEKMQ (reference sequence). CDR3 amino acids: CASSSRTSTDTQYF. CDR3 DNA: TGTGCCAGCAGCTCCAGGACAAGCACAGATACGCAGTATTTT.

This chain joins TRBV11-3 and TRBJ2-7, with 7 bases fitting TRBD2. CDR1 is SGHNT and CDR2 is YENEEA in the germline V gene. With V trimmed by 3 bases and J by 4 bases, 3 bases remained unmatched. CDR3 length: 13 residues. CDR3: CASSFSSGYEQYF. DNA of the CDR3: TGTGCCAGCAGCTTCTCTAGCGGTTACGAGCAGTACTTC.

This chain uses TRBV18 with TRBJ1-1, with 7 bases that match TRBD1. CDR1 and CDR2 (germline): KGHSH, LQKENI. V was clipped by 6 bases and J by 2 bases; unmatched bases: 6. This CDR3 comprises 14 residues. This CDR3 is CASSLQGINTEAFF. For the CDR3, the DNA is TGTGCCAGCTCCTTACAGGGGATTAACACTGAAGCTTTCTTT.

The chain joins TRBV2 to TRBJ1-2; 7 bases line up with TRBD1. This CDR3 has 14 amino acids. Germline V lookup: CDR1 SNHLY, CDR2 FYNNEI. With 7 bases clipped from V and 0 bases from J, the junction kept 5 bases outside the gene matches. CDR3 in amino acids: CASTGTDSNYGYTF. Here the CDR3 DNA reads TGTGCCAGCACTGGGACAGATTCTAACTATGGCTACACCTTC.

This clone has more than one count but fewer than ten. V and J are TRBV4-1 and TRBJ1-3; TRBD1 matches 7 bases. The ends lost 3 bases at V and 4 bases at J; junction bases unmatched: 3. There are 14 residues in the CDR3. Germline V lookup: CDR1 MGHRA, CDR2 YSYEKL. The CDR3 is CASSQGTEGNTIYF. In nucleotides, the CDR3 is TGCGCCAGCAGCCAGGGGACAGAGGGAAACACCATATATTTT.

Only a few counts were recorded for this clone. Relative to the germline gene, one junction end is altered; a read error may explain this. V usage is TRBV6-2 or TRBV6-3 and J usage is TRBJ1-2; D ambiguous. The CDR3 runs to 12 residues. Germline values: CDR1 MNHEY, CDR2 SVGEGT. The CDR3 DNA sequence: TGTGCCAGCAGCCCGGCGTGGGCAGCAAATAACTTC. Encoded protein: CASSPAWAANNF.

The CDR3 region is CASSPTGGVTYEQYF. Here the CDR3 DNA reads TGTGCCAGCAGTCCGACAGGGGGCGTCACCTACGAGCAGTACTTC. This chain uses TRBV6-5 with TRBJ2-7; 10 nucleotides line up with TRBD1. Germline V lookup: CDR1 MNHEY, CDR2 SVGAGI. The CDR3 covers 15 residues. V lost 5 bases, J lost 2 bases, and 6 bases stayed unmatched.

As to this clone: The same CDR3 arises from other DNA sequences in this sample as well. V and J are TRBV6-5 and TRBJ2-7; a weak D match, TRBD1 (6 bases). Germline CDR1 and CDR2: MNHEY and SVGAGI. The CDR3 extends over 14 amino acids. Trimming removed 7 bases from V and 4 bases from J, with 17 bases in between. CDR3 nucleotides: TGTGCCAGCAACCGGGACATTAGCTCTTACGAGCAGTACTTC. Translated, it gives CASNRDISSYEQYF.

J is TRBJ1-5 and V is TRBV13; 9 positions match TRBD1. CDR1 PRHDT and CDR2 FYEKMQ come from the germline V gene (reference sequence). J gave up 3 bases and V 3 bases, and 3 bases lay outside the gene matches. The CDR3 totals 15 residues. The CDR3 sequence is CASSFGTGHNQPQHF. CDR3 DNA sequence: TGTGCCAGCAGCTTCGGGACAGGGCACAATCAGCCCCAGCATTTT.

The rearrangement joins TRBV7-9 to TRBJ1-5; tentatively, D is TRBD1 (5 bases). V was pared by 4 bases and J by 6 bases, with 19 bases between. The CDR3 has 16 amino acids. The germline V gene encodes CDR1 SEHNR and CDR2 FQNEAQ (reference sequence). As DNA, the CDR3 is TGTGCCAGCAGCTCGGGGGACCCCATCAGCGGTCAGCCCCAGCATTTT. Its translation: CASSSGDPISGQPQHF.

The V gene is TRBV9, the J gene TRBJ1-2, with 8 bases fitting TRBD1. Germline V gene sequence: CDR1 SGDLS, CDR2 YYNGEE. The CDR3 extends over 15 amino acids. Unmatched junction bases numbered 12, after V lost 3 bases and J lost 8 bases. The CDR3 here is CASSARGQAARGYTF. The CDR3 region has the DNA TGTGCCAGCAGCGCCAGGGGACAGGCGGCCAGAGGCTACACCTTC.

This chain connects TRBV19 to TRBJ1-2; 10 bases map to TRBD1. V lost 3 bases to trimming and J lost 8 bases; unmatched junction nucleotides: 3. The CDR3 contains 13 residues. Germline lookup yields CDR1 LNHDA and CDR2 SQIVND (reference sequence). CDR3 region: CASSIGQGVGYTF. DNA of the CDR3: TGTGCCAGTAGTATTGGACAGGGGGTCGGCTACACCTTC.

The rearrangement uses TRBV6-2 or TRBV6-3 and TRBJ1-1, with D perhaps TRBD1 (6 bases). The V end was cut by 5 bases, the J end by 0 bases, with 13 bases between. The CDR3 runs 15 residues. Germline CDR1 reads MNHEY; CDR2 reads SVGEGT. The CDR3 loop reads CASSRWTDMNTEAFF. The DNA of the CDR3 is TGTGCCAGCAGTCGATGGACAGACATGAACACTGAAGCTTTCTTT.

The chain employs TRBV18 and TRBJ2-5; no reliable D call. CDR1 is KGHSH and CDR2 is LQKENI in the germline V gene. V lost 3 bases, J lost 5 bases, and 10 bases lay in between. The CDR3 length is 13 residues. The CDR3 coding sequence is TGTGCCAGCTCACCCATTGTAGAGGAGACCCAGTACTTC. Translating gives CASSPIVEETQYF.

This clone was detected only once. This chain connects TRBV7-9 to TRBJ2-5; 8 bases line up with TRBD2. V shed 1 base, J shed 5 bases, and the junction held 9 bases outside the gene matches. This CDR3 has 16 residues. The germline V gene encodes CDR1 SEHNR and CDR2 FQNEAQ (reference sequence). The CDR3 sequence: CASSLVRTSTEETQYF. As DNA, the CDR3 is TGTGCCAGCAGCTTAGTTAGGACTAGCACGGAGGAGACCCAGTACTTC.